This TCR beta chain originates from a study of blood T cell repertoires in COVID-19. For the study at large: Sites across the United States, Italy and Spain contributed samples from acute and convalescent COVID-19. Sources were T cells, B-cell-depleted T cells, or PBMCs; the material itself was cDNA or gDNA.

CDR3 length equals 14 residues. With 5 bases clipped from V and 5 bases from J, the junction kept 6 bases outside the gene matches. Germline loops: CDR1 SQVTM, CDR2 ANQGSEA. Source study methods: For nucleated cells, counts were estimated from reference gene primer amplification. Some clones are missing from TCRdb's copy, which holds only in-frame ones; the method was immunoSEQ multiplex PCR. V and J calls and clone size are those listed in that table; D and trimming were worked out from the DNA. The data contain some 80,000 clones, 60% to 85% of them singletons. This chain uses TRBV29-1 with TRBJ2-1, with 10 positions matching TRBD1. This clonotype was sampled from a human donor in a cohort sampled during active COVID-19. The sample comprised peripheral blood. The CDR3 spells CSVTGQGYNNEQFF. In nucleotides, the CDR3 is TGCAGCGTTACGGGACAGGGGTATAACAATGAGCAGTTCTTC.